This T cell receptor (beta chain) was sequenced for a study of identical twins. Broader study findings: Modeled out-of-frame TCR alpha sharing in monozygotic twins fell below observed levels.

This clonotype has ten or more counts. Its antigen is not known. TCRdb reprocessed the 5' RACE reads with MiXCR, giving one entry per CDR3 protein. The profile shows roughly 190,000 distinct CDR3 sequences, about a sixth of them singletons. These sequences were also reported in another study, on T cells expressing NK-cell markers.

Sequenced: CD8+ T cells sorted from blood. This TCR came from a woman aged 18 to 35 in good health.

CDR3 protein: CASSLSPAEQYF. The CDR3 DNA reads TGTGCCAGCAGCTTATCCCCAGCAGAGCAGTACTTC. The gene calls are TRBV7-2 and TRBJ2-7, with no clear D. Germline V gene sequence: CDR1 SGHTA, CDR2 FQGNSA. The CDR3 loop spans 12 amino acids. V lost 2 bases to trimming and J lost 7 bases, with 9 bases between them. Supplemented by reference TRBV7-2 and TRBJ2-7, the full variable domain reads GAGVSQSPSNKVTEKGKDVELRCDPISGHTALYWYRQSLGQGLEFLIYFQGNSAPDKSGLPSDRFSAERTGGSVSTLTIQRTQQEDSAVYLCASSLSPAEQYFGPGTRLTVT.